What follows is one T cell receptor beta chain and its context. The antigen is not known. This entry belongs to a study of beta chain features in type 1 diabetes. Study-wide background: All of the samples together had 95 million to 140 million sorted cells examined. Study-level points and caveats: For patients, the naive, central memory and Treg TCRB repertoires appeared more alike than for healthy donors. Shortening that was moderate but significant affected the TCRB CDR3s of Type 1 diabetes patients in all four CD4+ subsets.

Germline-derived CDR1 and CDR2 are WNHNN and SYGVQD (reference sequence). CDR3 size: 11 residues. The germline V and J ends were trimmed by 0 bases and 12 bases, with 9 bases remaining between them. As every portion of the isolated RNA was reverse transcribed, the sequencing read expressed TCRB transcripts. Here immunoSEQ multiplex PCR was the method, and the copy in TCRdb shows in-frame clones only, minus some. The sample holds 550,000 to 850,000 clones; around an eighth are singletons and the top ten take less than 0.025%. By way of CD45RO/CCR7/CD25/CD127/CD95/CD27, the CD4+ regulatory, stem cell-like memory, central memory and naive cells were sorted.

The material sequenced was naive CD4+ T cells from blood. The gene calls are TRBV10-1 and TRBJ2-7; D is undetermined. The clonotype was recovered from a man between 18 and 35 years old with type 1 diabetes. In nucleotides, the CDR3 is TGCGCCAGCAGTGAGTCCGGCAGGATGTACTTC. Encoded protein: CASSESGRMYF.